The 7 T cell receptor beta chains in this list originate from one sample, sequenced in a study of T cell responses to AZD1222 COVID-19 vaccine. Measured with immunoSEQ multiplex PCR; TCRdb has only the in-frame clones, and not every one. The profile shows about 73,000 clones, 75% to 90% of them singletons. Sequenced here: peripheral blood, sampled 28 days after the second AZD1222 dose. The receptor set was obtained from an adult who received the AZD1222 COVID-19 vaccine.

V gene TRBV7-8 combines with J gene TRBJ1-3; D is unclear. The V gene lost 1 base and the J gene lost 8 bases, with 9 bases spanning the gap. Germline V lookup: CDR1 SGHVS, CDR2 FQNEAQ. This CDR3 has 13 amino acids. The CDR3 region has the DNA TGTGCCAGCAGCTTAGTGCCCGGGGACACCATATATTTT. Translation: CASSLVPGDTIYF.

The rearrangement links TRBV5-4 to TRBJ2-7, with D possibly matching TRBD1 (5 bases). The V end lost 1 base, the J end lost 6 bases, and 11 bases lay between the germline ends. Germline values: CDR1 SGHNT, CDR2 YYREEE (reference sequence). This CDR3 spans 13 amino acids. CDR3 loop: CASSLRQGGEQYF. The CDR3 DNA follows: TGTGCCAGCAGCTTGAGGCAGGGCGGCGAGCAGTACTTC.

Written as DNA, the CDR3 is TGTGCCAGCAGTAGCGGGAGGCAGGAGACCCAGTACTTC. It translates to CASSSGRQETQYF. The V call is TRBV2, the J call TRBJ2-5; 9 nucleotides align to TRBD2. Germline V gene data show CDR1 as SNHLY and CDR2 as FYNNEI. This CDR3 is built from 13 residues. V trimming: 5 bases; J trimming: 5 bases; junction bases outside the gene matches: 3. Drawing the rest from reference TRBV2 and TRBJ2-5, the complete variable domain is EPEVTQTPSHQVTQMGQEVILRCVPISNHLYFYWYRQILGQKVEFLVSFYNNEISEKSEIFDDQFSVERPDGSNFTLKIRSTKLEDSAMYFCASSSGRQETQYFGPGTRLLVL.

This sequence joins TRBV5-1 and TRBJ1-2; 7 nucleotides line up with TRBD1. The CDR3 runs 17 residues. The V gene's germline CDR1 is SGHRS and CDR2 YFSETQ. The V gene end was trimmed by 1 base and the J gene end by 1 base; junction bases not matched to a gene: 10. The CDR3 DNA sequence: TGCGCCAGCAGCTTGTTCCACGGGACAGCCAATAACTATGGCTACACCTTC. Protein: CASSLFHGTANNYGYTF.

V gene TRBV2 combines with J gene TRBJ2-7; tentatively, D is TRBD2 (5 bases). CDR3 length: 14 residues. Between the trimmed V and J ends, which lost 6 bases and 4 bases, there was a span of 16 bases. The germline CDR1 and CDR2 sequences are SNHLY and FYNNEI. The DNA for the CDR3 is TGTGCCAGCAGCGAGGGCCGAGGCCATTACGAGCAGTACTTC. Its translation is CASSEGRGHYEQYF.

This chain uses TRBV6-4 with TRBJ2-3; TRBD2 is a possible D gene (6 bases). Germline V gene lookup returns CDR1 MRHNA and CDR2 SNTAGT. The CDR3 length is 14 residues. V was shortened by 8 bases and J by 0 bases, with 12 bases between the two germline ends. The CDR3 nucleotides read TGTGCCAGCTATAGCGGAGTTAGCACAGATACGCAGTATTTT. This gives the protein CASYSGVSTDTQYF.

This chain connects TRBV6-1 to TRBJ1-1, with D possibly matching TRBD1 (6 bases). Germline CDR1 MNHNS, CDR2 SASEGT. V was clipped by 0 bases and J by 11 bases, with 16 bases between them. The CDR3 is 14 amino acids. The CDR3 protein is CASSEAGGERRAFF. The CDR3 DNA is TGTGCCAGCAGTGAAGCGGGGGGCGAGAGGAGGGCTTTCTTT.